This T cell receptor (beta chain) was retrieved from a study of shared T cell receptors in the human thymus. Only in-frame clones appear in the TCRdb table, and some are missing; sequencing was by immunoSEQ multiplex PCR. The sample records approximately 490,000 clones, roughly 74% being singletons. V lost 5 bases and J lost 1; bases outside the gene matches: 17. This CDR3 comprises 18 residues. Germline V CDR1 and CDR2: MNHEY, SMNVEV (reference sequence). Another study also made use of these data, one on human thymus T cells. In that study: It looked as if thymic and blood repertoires used V and J genes in a biased way. Related work found strong thymic repertoire overlap between unrelated individuals.

This sequence was found in a boy younger than two with a congenital heart defect. Sequencing input: thymocytes. The chain has TRBV27 and TRBJ2-7, with 7 bases that match TRBD1. As DNA, the CDR3 is TGTGCCAGCAGTCCTACGTCGACAGGGATATTTACGTCCTACGAGCAGTACTTC. It yields the protein CASSPTSTGIFTSYEQYF.